This is a list of T cell receptor beta chains from one sample in a study of blood T cell repertoires in COVID-19. Sequencing was performed with immunoSEQ multiplex PCR; in TCRdb, only in-frame clones are kept and a portion is missing. The sample holds some 370,000 clones, 80% to 85% seen once. Sequenced sample: PBMCs or T cells enriched from blood (not recorded which). These receptors were taken from a woman between 50 and 59 years old who had recovered from COVID-19. Both conserved end residues are part of each CDR3. The order of the fields is J gene, clone size, D gene, V gene, CDR3 DNA, CDR3 protein. D genes are given only for firm matches. Clone size is not always given. Where it is, it says once, few, many or a class for expanded clones.

TRBJ2-1 - TRBD2 TRBV3-1/TRBV3-2 TGTGCCAGCAGCTCCTGGACTAGCGACAATGAGCAGTTCTTC CASSSWTSDNEQFF
TRBJ1-2 - TRBD1 TRBV5-8 TGTGCCAGCAGCTTACCTCCGGGACAGACACCATTTGGCTACACCTTC CASSLPPGQTPFGYTF
TRBJ1-1 few - TRBV14 TGTGCCAGCAGCCCGACTGGGACAACAGCTGAAGCTTTCTTT CASSPTGTTAEAFF
TRBJ2-2 - TRBD2 TRBV11-3 TGTGCCAGCAGCCCGCGGACTAGCGAGAACACCGGGGAGCTGTTTTTT CASSPRTSENTGELFF
TRBJ2-2 - TRBD1 TRBV9 TGTGCCAGCAGCGTAGCCGGACAGGGGACCTTCGGCGGGGAGCTGTTTTTT CASSVAGQGTFGGELFF
TRBJ1-1 - - TRBV3-1/TRBV3-2 TGTGCCAGCAGCCAAGCGTCGTTTGGGAGGGTCGCTGAAGCTTTCTTT CASSQASFGRVAEAFF
TRBJ1-1 - - TRBV30 TGTGCCTGGAGTGTACCTCAGAACATGAACACTGAAGCTTTCTTT CAWSVPQNMNTEAFF
TRBJ2-5 - - TRBV3-1/TRBV3-2 TGTGCCAGCAGCCCTAGCGCGGGACGACAAGAGACCCAGTACTTC CASSPSAGRQETQYF
TRBJ2-1 - TRBD2 TRBV5-1 TGCGCCAGCAGCTTGATAAGTGGAAGAGGGACTAGCGGGAGGCCTTACAATGAGCAGTTCTTC CASSLISGRGTSGRPYNEQFF
TRBJ2-1 few - TRBV10-3 TGTGCCGTCGGCATCGGGGTCGGGGGATTCAATGAGCAGTTCTTC CAVGIGVGGFNEQFF
TRBJ2-5 - TRBD1 TRBV7-8 TGTGCCAGCAGCCAACAGGGGGCTGGGGAGACCCAGTACTTC CASSQQGAGETQYF
TRBJ2-3 - - TRBV30 TGTGCCTGGGCCCCCTCTAGCCGGGCAGATACGCAGTATTTT CAWAPSSRADTQYF
TRBJ2-3 - - TRBV6-5 TGTGCCACACGGAGGGACTCCACAGATACGCAGTATTTT CATRRDSTDTQYF
TRBJ1-1 - - TRBV20-1 TGCAGTGCTAGAGTACAGCCTGAAGCTTTCTTT CSARVQPEAFF
TRBJ1-2 - TRBD1 TRBV27 TGTGCCAGCAGCCTAAGTGGGACAGGGATCTATGGCTACACCTTC CASSLSGTGIYGYTF
TRBJ1-4 - - TRBV30 TGTGCCTGGAGTGTAAATGGGGGGTCAGCAACTAATGAAAAACTGTTTTTT CAWSVNGGSATNEKLFF
TRBJ2-2 - TRBD2 TRBV5-1 TGCGCCAGCAGTCTCCAAGCGGGAACGACCGGGGAGCTGTTTTTT CASSLQAGTTGELFF
TRBJ1-2 - - TRBV6-2/TRBV6-3 TGTGCCAGCAGTTACTTCACGGGGGGCTACACCTTC CASSYFTGGYTF
TRBJ2-5 - TRBD2 TRBV29-1 TGCAGCGTCCGAATGACTAGCGGGGGAGAGACCCAGTACTTC CSVRMTSGGETQYF
TRBJ2-3 - - TRBV14 TGTGCCAGCACCCCACGTAGGGGGAAGGGGACAGATACGCAGTATTTT CASTPRRGKGTDTQYF
TRBJ1-5 - - TRBV2 TGTGCCAGCAGTCTACAGGGAACGGGCAATCAGCCCCAGCATTTT CASSLQGTGNQPQHF